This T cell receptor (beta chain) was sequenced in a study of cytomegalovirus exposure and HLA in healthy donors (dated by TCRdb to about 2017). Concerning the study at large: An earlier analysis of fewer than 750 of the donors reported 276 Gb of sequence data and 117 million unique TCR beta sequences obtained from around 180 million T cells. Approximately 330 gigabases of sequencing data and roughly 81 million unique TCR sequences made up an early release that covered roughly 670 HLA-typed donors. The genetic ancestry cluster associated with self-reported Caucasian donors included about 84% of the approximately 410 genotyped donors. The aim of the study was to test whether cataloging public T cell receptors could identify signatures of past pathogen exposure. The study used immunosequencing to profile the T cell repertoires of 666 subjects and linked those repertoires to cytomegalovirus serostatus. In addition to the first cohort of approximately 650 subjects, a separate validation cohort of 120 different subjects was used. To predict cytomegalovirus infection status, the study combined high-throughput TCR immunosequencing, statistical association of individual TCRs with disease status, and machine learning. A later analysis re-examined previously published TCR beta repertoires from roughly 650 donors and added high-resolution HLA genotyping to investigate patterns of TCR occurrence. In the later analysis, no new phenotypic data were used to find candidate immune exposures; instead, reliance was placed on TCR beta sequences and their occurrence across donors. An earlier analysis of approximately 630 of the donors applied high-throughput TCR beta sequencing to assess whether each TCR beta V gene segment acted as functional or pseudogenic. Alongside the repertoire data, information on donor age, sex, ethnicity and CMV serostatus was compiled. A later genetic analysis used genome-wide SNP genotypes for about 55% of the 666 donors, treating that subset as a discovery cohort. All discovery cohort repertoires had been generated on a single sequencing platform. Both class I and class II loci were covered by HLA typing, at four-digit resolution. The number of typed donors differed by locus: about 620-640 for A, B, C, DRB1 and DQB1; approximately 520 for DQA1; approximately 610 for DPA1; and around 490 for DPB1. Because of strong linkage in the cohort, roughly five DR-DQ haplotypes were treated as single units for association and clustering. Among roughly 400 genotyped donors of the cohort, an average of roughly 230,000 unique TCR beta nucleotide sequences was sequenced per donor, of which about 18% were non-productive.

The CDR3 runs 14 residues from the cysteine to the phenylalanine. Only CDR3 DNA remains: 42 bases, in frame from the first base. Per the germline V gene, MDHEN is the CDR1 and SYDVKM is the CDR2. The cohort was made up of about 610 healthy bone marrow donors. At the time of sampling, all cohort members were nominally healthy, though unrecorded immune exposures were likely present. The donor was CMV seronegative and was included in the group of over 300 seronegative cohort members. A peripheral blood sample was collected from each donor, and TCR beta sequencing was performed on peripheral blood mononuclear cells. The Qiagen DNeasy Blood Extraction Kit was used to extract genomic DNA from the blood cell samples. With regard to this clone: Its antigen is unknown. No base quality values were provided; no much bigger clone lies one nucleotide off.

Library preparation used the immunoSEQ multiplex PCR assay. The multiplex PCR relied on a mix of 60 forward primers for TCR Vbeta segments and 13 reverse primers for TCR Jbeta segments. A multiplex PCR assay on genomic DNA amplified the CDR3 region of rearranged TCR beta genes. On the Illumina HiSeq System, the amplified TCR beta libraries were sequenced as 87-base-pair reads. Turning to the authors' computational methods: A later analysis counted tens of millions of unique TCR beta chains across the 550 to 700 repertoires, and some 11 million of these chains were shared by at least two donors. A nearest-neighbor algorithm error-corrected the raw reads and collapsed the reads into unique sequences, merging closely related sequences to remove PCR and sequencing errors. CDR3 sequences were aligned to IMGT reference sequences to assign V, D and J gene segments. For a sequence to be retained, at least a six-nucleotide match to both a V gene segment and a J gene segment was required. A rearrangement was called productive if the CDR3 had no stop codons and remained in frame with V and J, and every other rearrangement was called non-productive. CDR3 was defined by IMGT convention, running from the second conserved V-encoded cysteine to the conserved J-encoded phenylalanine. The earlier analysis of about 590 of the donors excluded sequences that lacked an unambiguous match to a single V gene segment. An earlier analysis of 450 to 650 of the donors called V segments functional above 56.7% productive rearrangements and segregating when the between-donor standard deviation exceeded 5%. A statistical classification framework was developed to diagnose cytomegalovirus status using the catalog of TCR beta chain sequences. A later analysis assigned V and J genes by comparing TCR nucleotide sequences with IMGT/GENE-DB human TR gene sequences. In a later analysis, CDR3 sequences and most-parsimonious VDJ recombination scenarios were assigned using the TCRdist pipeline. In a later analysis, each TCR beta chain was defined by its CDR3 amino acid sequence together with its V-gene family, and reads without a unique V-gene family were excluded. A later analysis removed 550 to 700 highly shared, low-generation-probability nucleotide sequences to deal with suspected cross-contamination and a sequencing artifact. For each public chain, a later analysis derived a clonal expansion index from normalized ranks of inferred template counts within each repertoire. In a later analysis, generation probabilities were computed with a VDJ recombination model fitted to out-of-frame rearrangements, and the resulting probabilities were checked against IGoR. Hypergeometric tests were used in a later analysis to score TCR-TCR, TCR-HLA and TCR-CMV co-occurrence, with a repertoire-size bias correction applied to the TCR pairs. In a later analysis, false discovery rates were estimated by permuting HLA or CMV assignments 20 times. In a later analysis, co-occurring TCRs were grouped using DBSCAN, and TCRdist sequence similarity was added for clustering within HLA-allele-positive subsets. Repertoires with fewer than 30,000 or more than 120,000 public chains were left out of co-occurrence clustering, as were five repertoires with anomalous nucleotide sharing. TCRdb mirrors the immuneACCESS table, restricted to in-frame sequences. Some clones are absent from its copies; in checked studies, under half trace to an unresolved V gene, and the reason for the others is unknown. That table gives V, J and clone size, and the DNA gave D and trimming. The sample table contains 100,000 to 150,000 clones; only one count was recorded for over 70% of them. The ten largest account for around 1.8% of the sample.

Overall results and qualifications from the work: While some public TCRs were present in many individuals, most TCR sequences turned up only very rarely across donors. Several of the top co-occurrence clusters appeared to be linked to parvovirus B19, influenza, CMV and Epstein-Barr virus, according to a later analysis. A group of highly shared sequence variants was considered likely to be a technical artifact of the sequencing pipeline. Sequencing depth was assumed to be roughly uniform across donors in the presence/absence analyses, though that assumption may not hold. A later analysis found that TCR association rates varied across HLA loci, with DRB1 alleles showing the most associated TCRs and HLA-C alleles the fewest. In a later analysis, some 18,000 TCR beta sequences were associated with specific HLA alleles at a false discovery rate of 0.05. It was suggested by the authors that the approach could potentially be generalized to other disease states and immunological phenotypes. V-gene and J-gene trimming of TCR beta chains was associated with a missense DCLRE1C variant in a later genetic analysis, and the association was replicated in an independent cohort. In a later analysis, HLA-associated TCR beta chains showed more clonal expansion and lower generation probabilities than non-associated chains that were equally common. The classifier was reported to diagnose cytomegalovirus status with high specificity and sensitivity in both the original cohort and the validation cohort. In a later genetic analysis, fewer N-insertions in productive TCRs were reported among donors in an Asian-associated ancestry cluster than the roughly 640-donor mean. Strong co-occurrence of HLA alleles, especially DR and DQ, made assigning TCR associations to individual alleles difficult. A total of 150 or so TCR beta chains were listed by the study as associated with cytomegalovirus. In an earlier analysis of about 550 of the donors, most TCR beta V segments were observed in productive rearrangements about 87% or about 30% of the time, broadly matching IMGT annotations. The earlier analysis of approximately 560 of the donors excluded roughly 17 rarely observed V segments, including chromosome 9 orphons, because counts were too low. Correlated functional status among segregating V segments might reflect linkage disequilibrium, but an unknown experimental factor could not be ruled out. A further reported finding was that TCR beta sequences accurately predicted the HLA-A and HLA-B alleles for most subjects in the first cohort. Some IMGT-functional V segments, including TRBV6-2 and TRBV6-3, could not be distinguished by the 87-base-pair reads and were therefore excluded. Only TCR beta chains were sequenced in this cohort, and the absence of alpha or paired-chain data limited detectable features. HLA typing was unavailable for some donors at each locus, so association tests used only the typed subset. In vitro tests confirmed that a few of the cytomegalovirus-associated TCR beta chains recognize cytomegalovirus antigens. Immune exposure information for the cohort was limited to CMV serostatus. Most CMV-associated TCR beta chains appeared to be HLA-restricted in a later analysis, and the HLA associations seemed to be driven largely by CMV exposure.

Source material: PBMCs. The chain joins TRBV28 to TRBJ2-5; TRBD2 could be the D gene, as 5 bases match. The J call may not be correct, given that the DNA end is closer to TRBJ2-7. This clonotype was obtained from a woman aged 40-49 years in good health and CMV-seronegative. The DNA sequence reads TGTGCCAGCAGCCCTCCGGGGTCTTCCTACGAGCAGTACTTC. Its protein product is CASSPPGSSYEQYF.